These 27 T cell receptor beta chains were sequenced from one sample in a study of T-cell memory formation after mild COVID-19. TCRdb re-analysed the 5' RACE reads in MiXCR, keeping a single row per CDR3 protein. Counted here are fewer than 300,000 distinct CDR3 sequences, about a sixth occurring once; the ten biggest clones make up more than 20%. The specimen sequenced was PBMCs or a T cell subset sorted from them (not recorded which). Every receptor here comes from a man between 18 and 29 years old who had mild COVID-19 (a few samples of this study predate the infection). Cell type and time point are not known.

This clonotype appeared a few times. The chain has TRBV5-1 and TRBJ1-6, with 7 bases aligning to TRBD1. Trimming removed 0 bases from V and 8 bases from J; junction bases left unmatched: 11. Germline values: CDR1 SGHRS, CDR2 YFSETQ. CDR3 length: 17 amino acids. The CDR3 reads CASSLGTGTVEYSPLHF. The CDR3 DNA is TGCGCCAGCAGCTTGGGGACCGGGACAGTCGAGTATTCACCCCTCCACTTT. Full variable domain (missing parts from reference TRBV5-1 and TRBJ1-6): KAGVTQTPRYLIKTRGQQVTLSCSPISGHRSVSWYQQTPGQGLQFLFEYFSETQRNKGNFPGRFSGRQFSNSRSEMNVSTLELGDSALYLCASSLGTGTVEYSPLHFGNGTRLTVT.

This clonotype was detected many times. The CDR3 spells CASSWTGTDTQYF. CDR3 nucleotide sequence: TGCGCCAGCAGCTGGACAGGGACAGATACGCAGTATTTT. The chain is built from TRBV5-1 and TRBJ2-3; 8 bases agree with TRBD1. This CDR3 has 13 amino acids. In germline, CDR1 is SGHRS, CDR2 YFSETQ. Unmatched junction bases numbered 0, after V lost 3 bases and J lost 3 bases.

This clonotype showed up just a few times. The chain uses TRBV5-6 and TRBJ2-7; D remains ambiguous. Trimming stripped 2 bases from V and 6 bases from J, with 18 bases between. Per the germline V gene, CDR1 is SGHDT and CDR2 is YYEEEE. The CDR3 has 15 amino acids. The CDR3 is CASSFTHEYSGEQYF. The DNA of the CDR3 is TGTGCCAGCAGCTTTACCCACGAATACTCTGGCGAGCAGTACTTC.

The chain joins TRBV7-9 to TRBJ2-3; TRBD2 aligns across 7 bases. The CDR3 runs to 16 residues. Trimming took 2 bases from V and 2 from J; bases not matched to a gene: 7. The germline CDR1 and CDR2 sequences are SEHNR and FQNEAQ (reference sequence). CDR3 DNA: TGTGCCAGCAGCTTAAGCGGGGCACCCGCCACAGATACGCAGTATTTT. Protein: CASSLSGAPATDTQYF.

This chain uses TRBV7-6 with TRBJ2-7; D gene unclear. Germline CDR1 SGHVS, CDR2 FNYEAQ. This CDR3 spans 14 amino acids. The V gene lost 2 bases and the J gene lost 3 bases, with 11 bases spanning the gap. The CDR3 is CASSLRVRFYEQYV. As DNA, the CDR3 is TGTGCCAGCAGCTTAAGGGTCCGGTTCTACGAGCAGTACGTC.

The chain recombines TRBV4-3 with TRBJ1-5; no clear D gene. This CDR3 has 15 amino acids. The ends were cut back, 3 bases at V and 0 bases at J, with 9 bases in the middle. Germline-derived CDR1 and CDR2 are LGHNA and YSLEER. The CDR3 reads CASSQAVISNQPQHF. CDR3 DNA: TGCGCCAGCAGCCAGGCAGTAATTAGCAATCAGCCCCAGCATTTT.

This clonotype has only a few counts. The chain combines TRBV7-9 with TRBJ2-7, with D unresolved. CDR1 is SEHNR and CDR2 is FQNEAQ in the germline V gene (reference sequence). Trimming pared 5 bases from V and 3 bases from J, leaving 14 bases between. CDR3 length equals 14 residues. CDR3 loop: CASSPLQDFYEQYF. As DNA, the CDR3 is TGTGCCAGCAGCCCCCTCCAGGATTTCTACGAGCAGTACTTC.

This chain links TRBV15 with TRBJ2-1, with D tentatively TRBD2 (5 bases). CDR1 is LNHNV, CDR2 YYDKDF, per germline (reference sequence). V was trimmed by 0 bases and J by 5 bases, leaving 8 bases between them. The CDR3 runs 14 residues. The CDR3 loop is CATSREAVNNEQFF. The DNA of the CDR3 is TGTGCCACCAGCAGAGAAGCGGTGAACAATGAGCAGTTCTTC.

In this sample, this clonotype turned up a few times. The CDR3 DNA reads TGTGCCAGCAGCGTAGACGGGGGGCAGGCAGATACGCAGTATTTT. It is translated as CASSVDGGQADTQYF. The V call is TRBV9, the J call TRBJ2-3; D is perhaps TRBD2 (7 bases). CDR3 length: 15 amino acids. With 0 bases removed from V and 4 bases from J, the gap between germline ends came to 12 bases. CDR1 and CDR2 (germline): SGDLS, YYNGEE.

The chain has TRBV7-2 and TRBJ1-1, with 7 bases lining up with TRBD1. V lost 5 bases to trimming and J lost 10 bases; unmatched junction nucleotides: 7. CDR3 length: 12 amino acids. CDR1 is SGHTA and CDR2 is FQGNSA in the germline V gene. CDR3 residues: CASSVDRAGAFF. In nucleotides, the CDR3 is TGTGCCAGCAGCGTTGACAGGGCAGGAGCTTTCTTT.

This chain uses TRBV4-1 with TRBJ2-2, with D tentatively TRBD2 (5 bases). The germline V and J ends were trimmed by 0 bases and 4 bases, with 15 bases remaining between them. This CDR3 region has 17 residues. CDR1 MGHRA and CDR2 YSYEKL come from the germline V gene. The CDR3 here is CASSQESGSSVTGELFF. The CDR3 DNA reads as TGCGCCAGCAGCCAAGAGTCGGGGTCTTCTGTCACCGGGGAGCTGTTTTTT.

The chain recombines TRBV4-3 with TRBJ2-3; weak D call: TRBD2 (6 bases). There are 14 residues in the CDR3. Trimming took 0 bases from V and 4 from J, leaving 8 bases between them. The germline gives CDR1 LGHNA, CDR2 YSLEER. The CDR3 sequence: CASSQDREADTQYF. Written as DNA, the CDR3 is TGCGCCAGCAGCCAAGACAGGGAGGCAGATACGCAGTATTTT.

This clonotype was counted a single time. The chain joins TRBV7-3 to TRBJ2-1; 7 positions agree with TRBD1. The trim removed 4 bases at V and 12 bases at J, leaving 18 bases unmatched. This CDR3 spans 16 amino acids. In germline, CDR1 is SGHTA, CDR2 FQGTGA. This CDR3 is CASSSGETGPSSPQFF. The DNA for the CDR3 is TGTGCCAGCAGCTCGGGCGAGACAGGGCCCTCGTCTCCGCAGTTCTTC.

This chain links TRBV5-1 with TRBJ1-6; possibly TRBD1 for D (5 bases). The CDR3 is 13 residues long. V was shortened by 0 bases and J by 14 bases, with 12 bases between the two germline ends. Germline-derived CDR1 and CDR2 are SGHRS and YFSETQ. CDR3 nucleotides: TGCGCCAGCAGCTTGGACAGGCCTCAGACCCTCCACTTT. It encodes CASSLDRPQTLHF. Filled out from reference TRBV5-1 and TRBJ1-6, the complete variable domain reads KAGVTQTPRYLIKTRGQQVTLSCSPISGHRSVSWYQQTPGQGLQFLFEYFSETQRNKGNFPGRFSGRQFSNSRSEMNVSTLELGDSALYLCASSLDRPQTLHFGNGTRLTVT.

This clonotype has just a few counts. A junction boundary mismatches the germline segment, possibly from a read error. For the CDR3, the DNA is TGTGCCAGCACAGGGGGCTCCTTTAATTCACCCCTCCACTTT. This encodes CASTGGSFNSPLHF. The chain carries TRBV6-5 and TRBJ1-6, with TRBD1 matching 8 bases. The CDR3 totals 14 residues. Germline CDR1 and CDR2: MNHEY and SVGAGI.

The genes are TRBV5-6 and TRBJ1-2; 7 bases fit TRBD1. V lost 2 bases to trimming and J lost 5 bases; unmatched junction nucleotides: 6. The CDR3 covers 14 residues. From germline, CDR1 is SGHDT and CDR2 YYEEEE. Here the CDR3 reads CASSFADRVYGYTF. CDR3 DNA sequence: TGTGCCAGCAGCTTCGCAGACAGGGTGTATGGCTACACCTTC.

The rearrangement joins TRBV4-1 to TRBJ1-3; no clear D gene. From germline, CDR1 is MGHRA and CDR2 YSYEKL. Deletions cut 0 bases from V and 4 bases from J, with 10 bases between. The CDR3 covers 15 residues. CDR3 protein: CASSQDSRNGNTIYF. The CDR3 region has the DNA TGCGCCAGCAGCCAAGACTCTAGAAACGGAAACACCATATATTTT.

The rearrangement links TRBV7-8 to TRBJ2-5; D perhaps matches TRBD2 (6 bases). The CDR3 is 15 amino acids. Germline V CDR1 and CDR2: SGHVS, FQNEAQ. V was trimmed by 1 base and J by 5 bases, leaving 14 bases between them. This chain's CDR3 is CASSLVRGNGETQYF. CDR3 nucleotides: TGTGCCAGCAGCTTAGTGCGGGGCAATGGGGAGACCCAGTACTTC.

This rearrangement joins TRBV20-1 to TRBJ1-5; D call uncertain. Germline V gene lookup returns CDR1 DFQATT and CDR2 SNEGSKA (reference sequence). V shed 3 bases and J shed 3 bases, with 15 bases lying between them. The CDR3 has 15 residues. The CDR3 protein is CSARFLGWVNQPQHF. Written as DNA, the CDR3 is TGCAGTGCTAGGTTTTTGGGTTGGGTCAATCAGCCCCAGCATTTT.

This clonotype showed up many times. This chain connects TRBV2 to TRBJ2-1; 10 bases are a match to TRBD1. The germline V gene encodes CDR1 SNHLY and CDR2 FYNNEI. The V segment lost 11 bases and the J segment 4 bases; nucleotides outside the gene matches: 5. The CDR3 loop spans 13 amino acids. The CDR3 sequence: CACRDRGYNEQFF. For the CDR3, the DNA is TGTGCCTGCCGGGACAGGGGATACAATGAGCAGTTCTTC.

This clonotype was observed a few times. At one of its ends the junction is not consistent with the germline gene, which may arise from a read error. The rearrangement uses TRBV7-7 and TRBJ2-5; D gene ambiguous. The CDR3 runs 17 residues. The germline gives CDR1 SSHAT, CDR2 FNYEAQ (reference sequence). In DNA form, the CDR3 reads TGTGCTAGCAGCTCAGAGTCGGTCGGTCGACCAAGAGAGACCCAGTACTTC. As protein: CASSSESVGRPRETQYF.

The V call is TRBV20-1, the J call TRBJ2-5, with a weak D call TRBD1 (5 bases). The CDR3 extends over 14 amino acids. Germline V lookup: CDR1 DFQATT, CDR2 SNEGSKA (reference sequence). V lost 6 bases and J lost 5, with 19 bases in between. The CDR3 region is CSASRYQGSETQYF. The CDR3 DNA sequence: TGCAGTGCCTCGAGGTATCAGGGCTCGGAGACCCAGTACTTC.

The CDR3 reads CSAREAGGWETQYF. In DNA, the CDR3 is TGCAGTGCTAGAGAGGCAGGGGGCTGGGAGACCCAGTACTTC. The chain carries TRBV20-1 and TRBJ2-5; 8 bases agree with TRBD1. V shed 0 bases, J shed 5 bases, and the junction held 5 bases outside the gene matches. The CDR3 covers 14 residues. CDR1 and CDR2 from the germline V gene are DFQATT and SNEGSKA (reference sequence).

This clonotype came up many times. V gene TRBV20-1 combines with J gene TRBJ1-2, with D possibly matching TRBD1 (5 bases). V was pared by 6 bases and J by 9 bases, with 14 bases between. The CDR3 consists of 11 residues. CDR1 is DFQATT, CDR2 SNEGSKA, per germline (reference sequence). The CDR3, as DNA: TGCAGTGCCTCTCGGGGGGAAAGCTACACCTTC. Its translation: CSASRGESYTF.

Only a few counts were recorded for this clonotype. The chain has TRBV2 and TRBJ2-7, with 12 positions matching TRBD2. Germline CDR1 reads SNHLY; CDR2 reads FYNNEI. The CDR3 has 17 residues. V trimming: 0 bases; J trimming: 2 bases; junction bases outside the gene matches: 5. DNA of the CDR3: TGTGCCAGCAGTGAAGCTAGGACTAGCGGGGACACCTACGAGCAGTACGTC. Translating it yields CASSEARTSGDTYEQYV.

A few counts support this clonotype. The V and J genes are TRBV25-1 and TRBJ2-1; a weak D match, TRBD2 (5 bases). The CDR3 spans 14 residues. The germline CDR1 and CDR2 sequences are MGHDK and SYGVNS. Trimming removed 8 bases at V and 3 bases at J, with 14 bases between. The CDR3 sequence: CASVMRVNYNEQFF. The CDR3 bases are TGTGCCAGCGTGATGAGGGTTAACTACAATGAGCAGTTCTTC.

In this sample, this clonotype turned up a few times. The genes are TRBV4-1 and TRBJ2-1; tentatively, D is TRBD1 or TRBD2 (5 bases each). Looked up from germline, CDR1 is MGHRA and CDR2 is YSYEKL. The V and J ends lost 4 bases and 6 bases respectively, with 16 bases between them. This CDR3 spans 15 amino acids. The CDR3 is CASSPRPGRSNEQFF. CDR3 nucleotide sequence: TGCGCCAGCAGCCCGAGGCCGGGACGCAGCAATGAGCAGTTCTTC.